One sample yielded the 15 T cell receptor beta chains listed below, sequenced in a study of T cell repertoires in cytomegalovirus infection. TCRdb reanalysed the reads using MiXCR and keeps one entry per CDR3 protein. The sample yields nearly 450,000 distinct CDR3 sequences, approximately 31% seen once. What was sequenced was PBMCs. The source of these receptors is a human donor in good health (CMV status not recorded). Some clones in this sample may be carry-over from other donors' samples.

This clonotype has only a few counts. The chain couples TRBV7-8 to TRBJ2-7; 8 bases map to TRBD1. CDR1 SGHVS and CDR2 FQNEAQ come from the germline V gene. The CDR3 extends over 17 amino acids. J lost 0 bases, V lost 5 bases, and 12 bases had no gene match. The CDR3 spells CASSLGQGRVRSYEQYF. In nucleotides, the CDR3 is TGTGCCAGCAGCCTAGGACAGGGCAGGGTTCGCTCCTACGAGCAGTACTTC.

The rearrangement uses TRBV23-1 and TRBJ1-5, with TRBD1 as a possible D gene (6 bases). TRBV23-1 qualifies as an ORF whose function is uncertain. This CDR3 is built from 15 residues. Trimming took off 4 bases at V and 6 bases at J, with 16 bases between the two ends. In DNA form, the CDR3 reads TGCGCCAGCAGTCTGACAGGCGCCGTGAGTCAGCCCCAGCATTTT. Residues: CASSLTGAVSQPQHF.

This clonotype was detected many times. This rearrangement joins TRBV7-6 to TRBJ1-4; D gene uncertain. This CDR3 comprises 13 residues. Germline assignment: CDR1 SGHVS and CDR2 FNYEAQ. The germline V and J ends were trimmed by 1 base and 8 bases, with 8 bases remaining between them. The CDR3 loop is CASSLGSGEKLFF. CDR3 nucleotides: TGTGCCAGCAGCTTAGGTAGCGGGGAAAAACTGTTTTTT.

The genes are TRBV5-4 and TRBJ2-5; 8 bases agree with TRBD1. The CDR3 is made up of 13 amino acids. Germline V gives CDR1 SGHNT, CDR2 YYREEE (reference sequence). The junction had 4 bases not matched to a gene; V was cut back by 4 bases and J by 5 bases. The CDR3, as DNA: TGTGCCAGCAGCGCGGGACAGGAGGAGACCCAGTACTTC. It translates to CASSAGQEETQYF.

This clonotype was detected ten times or more. The chain recombines TRBV7-2 with TRBJ1-2; D not resolved. Germline CDR1 SGHTA, CDR2 FQGNSA. Trimming took 1 base from V and 4 from J, leaving 16 bases between them. This CDR3 region has 16 residues. The CDR3 sequence: CASSLEVLGWGYGYTF. CDR3 in DNA: TGTGCCAGCAGCTTAGAGGTTTTGGGATGGGGCTATGGCTACACCTTC.

This clonotype came up a few times. The chain carries TRBV14 and TRBJ2-3; D possibly corresponds to TRBD2 (5 bases). Per germline, CDR1 SGHDN and CDR2 FVKESK. The CDR3 covers 16 residues. The V gene lost 2 bases and the J gene lost 2 bases, with 14 bases spanning the gap. The CDR3 DNA sequence: TGTGCCAGCAGCCAATACCAAGCTAGCCCCACAGATACGCAGTATTTT. Its protein is CASSQYQASPTDTQYF.

The chain is built from TRBV2 and TRBJ1-2; D is ambiguous. Deletions cut 1 base from V and 4 bases from J, with 7 bases between. This CDR3 has 13 amino acids. The V gene's germline CDR1 is SNHLY and CDR2 FYNNEI. CDR3 amino acids: CASSEERGYGYTF. The CDR3 nucleotides are TGTGCCAGCAGTGAAGAACGGGGCTATGGCTACACCTTC.

Details on this clonotype: One end of the junction is discordant with germline, which a read error may explain. The CDR3 DNA reads as TGTGGCAGCGGAGATCCCTATAATTCACCCCTCCACTTT. Its protein is CGSGDPYNSPLHF. J is TRBJ1-6 and V is TRBV7-2, with D uncertain. This CDR3 is built from 13 residues. Germline V lookup: CDR1 SGHTA, CDR2 FQGNSA.

Comment on this clonotype: One junction end disagrees with the germline gene, perhaps due to a read error. The V call is TRBV4-1, the J call TRBJ1-6; the D is unclear. Germline assignment: CDR1 MGHRA and CDR2 YSYEKL. The CDR3 spans 15 residues. DNA of the CDR3: TGCGCCTGCAGCCAAGACGGCGAACTTGTCTATCTCCTCCCCTTT. Protein: CACSQDGELVYLLPF.

The CDR3 DNA reads as TGTGCCAGCTCCCGAGAATTACAGACTGAAGCTTTCTTT. It yields the protein CASSRELQTEAFF. The J gene is TRBJ1-1, the V gene TRBV18; D ambiguous. The germline V and J ends were trimmed by 6 bases and 5 bases, with 13 bases remaining between them. Looked up from germline, CDR1 is KGHSH and CDR2 is LQKENI. The CDR3 covers 13 residues.

CDR3 sequence reads: CASSLIGQSYEQYF. The CDR3 bases are TGTGCCAGCAGCCTTATAGGACAGTCGTACGAGCAGTACTTC. V is TRBV28 and J is TRBJ2-7, with TRBD1 as a possible D gene (6 bases). Germline V gives CDR1 MDHEN, CDR2 SYDVKM. This CDR3 has 14 residues. The V gene lost 6 bases and the J gene lost 4 bases, with 16 bases spanning the gap.

This clonotype was seen repeatedly, ten times or more. The chain recombines TRBV12-3 or TRBV12-4 with TRBJ1-1; 7 bases line up with TRBD1. Trimming took 4 bases from V and 5 from J; bases not matched to a gene: 4. The CDR3 spans 13 residues. The CDR3 DNA sequence: TGTGCCAGCAGTTACAACAGGGGAACTGAAGCTTTCTTT. This sequence encodes CASSYNRGTEAFF.

V gene TRBV18 combines with J gene TRBJ1-5; 9 nucleotides agree with TRBD1. The CDR3 covers 16 residues. In germline, CDR1 is KGHSH, CDR2 LQKENI. V lost 2 bases to trimming and J lost 6 bases; unmatched junction nucleotides: 8. The CDR3 bases are TGTGCCAGCTCACCAGGGGTAGGACAGGGGATTCAGCCCCAGCATTTT. Amino acids: CASSPGVGQGIQPQHF.

This sequence joins TRBV6-2 or TRBV6-3 and TRBJ1-3; D might be TRBD1 (6 bases). Deletions cut 6 bases from V and 0 bases from J, with 12 bases between. Germline V gene data show CDR1 as MNHEY and CDR2 as SVGEGT. This CDR3 region has 15 residues. CDR3 amino acids: CASRHDRNSGNTIYF. The CDR3 DNA reads TGTGCCAGCAGACACGACAGGAACTCTGGAAACACCATATATTTT.

This clonotype was seen only once. This chain connects TRBV5-6 to TRBJ2-7; D is uncertain. The CDR3 sequence is 15 residues long. Germline CDR1 reads SGHDT; CDR2 reads YYEEEE. Trimming stripped 0 bases from V and 2 bases from J, with 12 bases between. Written as DNA, the CDR3 is TGTGCCAGCAGCTTGGCCGAGAGAACAGCCTACGAGCAGTACTTC. Amino acid sequence: CASSLAERTAYEQYF.